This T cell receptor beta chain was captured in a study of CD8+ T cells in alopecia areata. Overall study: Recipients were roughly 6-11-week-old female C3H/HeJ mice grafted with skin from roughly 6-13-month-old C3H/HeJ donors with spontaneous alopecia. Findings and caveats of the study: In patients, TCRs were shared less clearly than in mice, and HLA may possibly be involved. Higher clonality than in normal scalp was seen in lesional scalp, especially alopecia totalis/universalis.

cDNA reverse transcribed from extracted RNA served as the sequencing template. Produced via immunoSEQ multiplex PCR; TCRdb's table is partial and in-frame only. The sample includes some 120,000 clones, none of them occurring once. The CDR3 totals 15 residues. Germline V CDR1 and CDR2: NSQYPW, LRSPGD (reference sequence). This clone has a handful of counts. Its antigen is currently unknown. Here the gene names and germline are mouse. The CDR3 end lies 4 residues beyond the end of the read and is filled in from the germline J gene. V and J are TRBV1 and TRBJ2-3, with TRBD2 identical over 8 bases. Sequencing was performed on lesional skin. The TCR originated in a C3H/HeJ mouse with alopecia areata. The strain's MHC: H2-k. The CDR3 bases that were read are TGCACCTGCAGTGCAGCCTGGGGGGTAGAAGAA. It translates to CTCSAAWGVEE. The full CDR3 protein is CTCSAAWGVEETLYF.